Below, 15 T cell receptor beta chains from the same sample are listed, as sequenced in a study of metastatic and nonmetastatic thyroid tumors. Every patient underwent thyroid surgery untreated. Through MiXCR, TCRdb re-clonotyped the PCR reads. The table has 40,000 to 55,000 clones, 17% seen once. The sample consisted of blood. The receptor set was obtained from a female donor with papillary thyroid cancer or a benign thyroid nodule (not recorded which). Some clones in this sample may be carry-over from other donors' samples.

This clone was found many times. This chain joins TRBV4-1 and TRBJ1-4; tentative D call: TRBD1 (5 bases). Germline CDR1 and CDR2: MGHRA and YSYEKL. V lost 3 bases and J 4 bases, leaving 18 bases between the germline ends. The length of the CDR3 is 17 residues. The chain's CDR3 is CASSQDPLGGINEKLFF. CDR3 in DNA: TGCGCCAGCAGCCAGGACCCCCTGGGGGGGATTAATGAAAAACTGTTTTTT.

This clone was found a few times. A read error may produce the germline difference seen at one junction end. This chain links TRBV28 with TRBJ1-3; possible D gene TRBD1, 6 bases. CDR3 size: 14 residues. Looked up from germline, CDR1 is MDHEN and CDR2 is SYDVKM. CDR3 coding DNA: TGTGCCAGTAGTCCACCGACAGGAGGAAGCACCATATATTTT. Translation gives CASSPPTGGSTIYF.

This clone was picked up many times. The V gene is TRBV11-2, the J gene TRBJ1-2, with 7 bases lining up with TRBD1. Looked up from germline, CDR1 is SGHAT and CDR2 is FQNNGV. There are 14 residues in the CDR3. The V and J ends lost 3 bases and 8 bases, in that order; junction bases with no gene match: 9. CDR3 in amino acids: CASSFPKGARGYTF. CDR3 nucleotides: TGTGCCAGCAGCTTTCCGAAGGGGGCAAGGGGCTACACCTTC.

In its sample, this clone was seen a few times. V and J are TRBV19 and TRBJ2-2, with TRBD1 matching over 7 bases. The CDR3 has 13 amino acids. V was clipped by 7 bases and J by 4 bases; unmatched bases: 3. The germline gives CDR1 LNHDA, CDR2 SQIVND (reference sequence). The CDR3 nucleotides read TGTGCCAGTAAGGGACAGACCACCGGGGAGCTGTTTTTT. This sequence encodes CASKGQTTGELFF.

This clone came up many times. The chain uses TRBV25-1 and TRBJ2-1; 9 bases align to TRBD2. Germline V gene lookup returns CDR1 MGHDK and CDR2 SYGVNS. The trim removed 4 bases at V and 1 base at J, leaving 8 bases unmatched. This CDR3 is 17 amino acids long. The CDR3 sequence: CASSGLAGRRSYNEQFF. CDR3 nucleotides: TGTGCCAGCAGTGGCCTAGCGGGACGCAGGTCCTACAATGAGCAGTTCTTC.

The chain links TRBV7-6 to TRBJ2-7; 11 nucleotides line up with TRBD2. Trimming took 5 bases from V and 0 from J; bases not matched to a gene: 9. The CDR3 spans 17 residues. CDR1 is SGHVS, CDR2 FNYEAQ, per germline. CDR3 sequence: CASSKGLAVGISYEQYF. The CDR3 DNA sequence: TGTGCCAGCAGCAAGGGACTAGCGGTTGGCATCTCCTACGAGCAGTACTTC.

This clone was recorded many times. This chain connects TRBV18 to TRBJ1-1; 9 bases fit TRBD1. The CDR3 contains 16 residues. In germline, CDR1 is KGHSH, CDR2 LQKENI. V trimming: 3 bases; J trimming: 5 bases; junction bases outside the gene matches: 10. The CDR3 sequence: CASSPLVLGQGTEAFF. The DNA of the CDR3 is TGTGCCAGCTCACCCCTGGTATTAGGACAGGGGACTGAAGCTTTCTTT.

This clone has ten or more counts. The chain is built from TRBV12-3 or TRBV12-4 and TRBJ2-3; D gene ambiguous. V dropped 3 bases and J dropped 0 bases, with 7 bases sitting between them. This CDR3 is built from 14 residues. CDR3 loop: CASSLLASTDTQYF. DNA of the CDR3: TGTGCCAGCAGTTTGCTTGCGAGCACAGATACGCAGTATTTT.

In its sample, this clone is medium-sized. This chain connects TRBV6-1 to TRBJ1-6; TRBD1 is a possible D gene (5 bases). The CDR3 spans 16 residues. Looked up from germline, CDR1 is MNHNS and CDR2 is SASEGT. Between the trimmed V and J ends, which lost 0 bases and 7 bases, there was a span of 13 bases. The CDR3 region is CASSEALGAINSPLHF. For the CDR3, the DNA is TGTGCCAGCAGTGAAGCGCTCGGGGCTATCAATTCACCCCTCCACTTT.

The rearrangement joins TRBV30 to TRBJ2-7; possible D gene TRBD1, 6 bases. Between the trimmed V and J ends, which lost 4 bases and 0 bases, there was a span of 22 bases. Germline assignment: CDR1 GTSNPN and CDR2 SVGIG (reference sequence). The CDR3 sequence is 17 residues long. The CDR3 sequence: CAWNPLTGTAISYEQYF. The CDR3 bases are TGTGCCTGGAATCCGTTGACAGGAACGGCCATCTCCTACGAGCAGTACTTC.

This clone was found many times. Given a much more abundant clone one base away, this may be a read error. Other DNA sequences within the sample encode an identical CDR3. The V and J genes are TRBV28 and TRBJ1-2, with D uncertain. V lost 6 bases and J lost 7, with 9 bases in between. CDR3 length: 11 residues. The V gene's germline CDR1 is MDHEN and CDR2 SYDVKM. CDR3 sequence (DNA): TGTGCCAGCAGCCTTCAGGCTGGCTACACCTTC. Protein sequence: CASSLQAGYTF.

This clone has at least ten counts. The chain employs TRBV6-5 and TRBJ2-1; TRBD2 matches at 11 bases. The CDR3 totals 17 residues. Trimming removed 5 bases from V and 3 bases from J; junction bases left unmatched: 9. In germline, CDR1 is MNHEY, CDR2 SVGAGI. The CDR3 region is CASSPEGLAALYNEQFF. DNA for the CDR3: TGTGCCAGCAGTCCCGAGGGACTAGCGGCCCTCTACAATGAGCAGTTCTTC.

This clone is termed medium-sized. CDR3 DNA: TGTGCCAGCAGCCGGGTAGCGGGCTTTATTTACGAGCAGTACTTC. Residues: CASSRVAGFIYEQYF. The J gene is TRBJ2-7, the V gene TRBV6-1; 7 bases map to TRBD2. The CDR3 extends over 15 amino acids. Germline loops: CDR1 MNHNS, CDR2 SASEGT. V gave up 6 bases and J gave up 4 bases; unmatched junction bases: 12.

This clone has at least ten counts. The genes are TRBV4-1 and TRBJ1-4, with D perhaps matching TRBD1 (6 bases). Germline lookup yields CDR1 MGHRA and CDR2 YSYEKL. The CDR3 extends over 16 amino acids. Trimming removed 2 bases at V and 0 bases at J, with 10 bases between. The CDR3 nucleotides read TGCGCCAGCAGCCAATCCTCAGGGGCAACTAATGAAAAACTGTTTTTT. Translated, it gives CASSQSSGATNEKLFF.

This clone was counted ten times or more. This chain links TRBV11-2 with TRBJ1-2, with D uncertain. The V and J ends lost 5 bases and 1 base respectively, with 14 bases between them. Germline CDR1 is SGHAT and CDR2 is FQNNGV. The CDR3 runs 15 residues. CDR3 nucleotides: TGTGCCAGCAGCACTGGCCTTGTTCTTAACTATGGCTACACCTTC. It is translated as CASSTGLVLNYGYTF.